The rows below give T cell receptor beta chains drawn from one sample of a study of shared clonotypes between healthy human individuals. This table comes from immunoSEQ multiplex PCR, and its TCRdb copy is limited to in-frame clones, with some not included. The data show some 1,600,000 clones, 95% to 99% seen once. Sequencing was done on a sample of naive CD4+ T cells sorted from blood. These receptors came from a man aged 25 to 40 in good health. CDR3s include the opening cysteine and the closing phenylalanine or tryptophan. A D gene is named only where the DNA matches it firmly.

j_gene	v_gene	d_gene	CDR3aa	CDR3nt
TRBJ2-2	TRBV27	.	CASSLRTGELFF	TGTGCCAGCAGTTTGAGGACCGGGGAGCTGTTTTTT
TRBJ1-5	TRBV19	TRBD1	CASRTDRRSNQPQHF	TGTGCCAGTAGGACGGACAGGAGGAGCAATCAGCCCCAGCATTTT
TRBJ2-3	TRBV9	TRBD2	CASSGLAGPTDTQYF	TGTGCCAGCAGCGGACTAGCGGGACCCACAGATACGCAGTATTTT
TRBJ2-1	TRBV11-3	.	CASSLGMRLLNNEQFF	TGTGCCAGCAGCTTAGGAATGCGTCTTCTCAACAATGAGCAGTTCTTC
TRBJ2-7	TRBV28	.	CASSTSYEQYF	TGTGCCAGCAGTACCAGTTACGAGCAGTACTTC
TRBJ1-6	TRBV21-1	.	CARTSSPLHF	TGTGCCAGAACCAGTTCACCCCTCCACTTT
TRBJ2-3	TRBV18	TRBD2	CASSPSSGTSGRADTQYF	TGTGCCAGCTCACCATCGTCCGGGACTAGCGGGAGAGCAGATACGCAGTATTTT
TRBJ2-1	TRBV5-1	TRBD2	CASSLKGLATIAGSYNEQFF	TGCGCCAGCAGCCTCAAAGGACTAGCGACCATTGCCGGGTCCTACAATGAGCAGTTCTTC
TRBJ1-2	TRBV28	TRBD1	CATQRGTGGPPVYGYTF	TGTGCCACCCAAAGGGGGACAGGGGGCCCGCCTGTCTATGGCTACACCTTC
TRBJ1-2	TRBV5-5	.	CASSNDRAAGKGYTF	TGTGCCAGCAGCAACGACCGGGCGGCAGGAAAAGGCTACACCTTC
TRBJ2-1	TRBV5-1	TRBD1	CASRKGQGGNNEQFF	TGCGCCAGCAGAAAGGGACAGGGAGGGAACAATGAGCAGTTCTTC
TRBJ1-2	TRBV30	.	CAWSVRGNGYTF	TGTGCCTGGAGTGTACGTGGGAATGGCTACACCTTC
TRBJ2-7	TRBV11-2	.	CASSLGITGTFEQYF	TGTGCCAGCAGCTTAGGGATTACAGGGACCTTTGAGCAGTACTTC
TRBJ2-5	TRBV7-2	.	CASSSSGTPAQETQYF	TGTGCCAGCAGCTCGTCCGGGACCCCAGCCCAAGAGACCCAGTACTTC